This T cell receptor beta chain was observed in a study of blood T cell repertoires in COVID-19. The CDR3 runs 14 residues. J was trimmed by 10 bases and V by 2 bases; bases with no gene match: 6. From germline, CDR1 is MNHEY and CDR2 SVGAGI. Assay: immunoSEQ multiplex PCR; the TCRdb copy retains only in-frame clones and omits some. The table has 130,000 to 150,000 clones, approximately 85% seen once. The chain joins TRBV6-5 to TRBJ1-1; 11 bases fit TRBD1. The origin of this receptor is a woman between 55 and 75 years old with COVID-19, enrolled during active disease. Sequencing was done on a sample of peripheral blood. CDR3 loop: CASSYGQGALGAFF. CDR3 in DNA: TGTGCCAGCAGTTACGGACAGGGGGCTCTAGGAGCTTTCTTT.